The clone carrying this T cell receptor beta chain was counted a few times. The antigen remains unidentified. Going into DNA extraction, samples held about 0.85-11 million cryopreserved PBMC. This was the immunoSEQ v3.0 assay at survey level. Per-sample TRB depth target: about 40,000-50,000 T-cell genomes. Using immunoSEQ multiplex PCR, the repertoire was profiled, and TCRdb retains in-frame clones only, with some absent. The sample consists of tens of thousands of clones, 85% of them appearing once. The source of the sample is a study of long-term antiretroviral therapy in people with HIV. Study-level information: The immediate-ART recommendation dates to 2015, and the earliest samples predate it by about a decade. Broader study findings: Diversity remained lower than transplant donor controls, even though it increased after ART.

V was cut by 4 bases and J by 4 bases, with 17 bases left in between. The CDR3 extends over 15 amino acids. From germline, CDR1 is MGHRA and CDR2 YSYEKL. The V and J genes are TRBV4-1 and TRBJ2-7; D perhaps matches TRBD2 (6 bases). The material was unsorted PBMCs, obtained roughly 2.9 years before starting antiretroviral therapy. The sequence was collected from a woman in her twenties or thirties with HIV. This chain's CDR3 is CASSLTSGLIYEQYF. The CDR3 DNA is TGCGCCAGCAGCCTTACTTCGGGACTCATTTACGAGCAGTACTTC.